The present T cell receptor (beta chain) was sequenced within a study of blood T cells in healthy people across ages. A second roughly 7 to 12 cycle PCR used barcoded and J-beta primers. TCRdb independently ran MiXCR on the 5' RACE reads; one entry per CDR3 protein. Of 1.5 million to 2 million distinct CDR3 sequences listed, roughly 27% are singletons. V lost 8 bases, J lost 5 bases, and 10 bases stayed unmatched. The CDR3 consists of 15 residues. Germline V gene lookup returns CDR1 MDHEN and CDR2 SYDVKM. Isolation of PBMCs gave at least 6 million cells per sample. The sample comprised blood. The chain has TRBV28 and TRBJ2-3; 10 nucleotides align to TRBD2. This clonotype originated in a woman between 25 and 40 years old in good health. The CDR3 nucleotides are TGTGCCAGCCGGAAAGGGGTAGCGGGGGGAGATACGCAGTATTTT. It encodes CASRKGVAGGDTQYF.